The 20 T cell receptor beta chains below were found in one sample sequenced in a study of blood T cell repertoires in COVID-19. The protocol was immunoSEQ multiplex PCR, while the TCRdb copy is restricted to in-frame clones and leaves out a portion. The table records about 400,000 clones, around nine tenths of them present only once. The specimen sequenced was PBMCs or T cells enriched from blood (not recorded which). The receptors come from a woman in her 50s who had recovered from COVID-19.

The rearrangement uses TRBV6-5 and TRBJ2-5, with 10 bases matching TRBD1. This CDR3 is 14 amino acids long. With V trimmed by 4 bases and J by 7 bases, 6 bases remained unmatched. Germline V lookup: CDR1 MNHEY, CDR2 SVGAGI. This CDR3 is CASSFGQGGGTQYF. DNA for the CDR3: TGTGCCAGCAGTTTCGGACAGGGGGGAGGGACCCAGTACTTC.

Regarding this clone: In the same sample, other DNA sequences code for this CDR3. The V and J genes are TRBV5-1 and TRBJ1-2; tentative D call: TRBD1 (6 bases). The V end lost 0 bases, the J end lost 4 bases, and 7 bases lay between the germline ends. The CDR3 has 13 residues. Per the germline V gene, CDR1 is SGHRS and CDR2 is YFSETQ. Written as DNA, the CDR3 is TGCGCCAGCAGCTTGGAAGGGGGCTATGGCTACACCTTC. Its translation is CASSLEGGYGYTF.

This rearrangement joins TRBV19 to TRBJ1-3; weak D call: TRBD1 (5 bases). Trimming cost V 6 bases and J 0 bases, with 15 bases left between them. Germline CDR1 LNHDA, CDR2 SQIVND (reference sequence). This CDR3 comprises 16 residues. CDR3: CASRPTDINSGNTIYF. The CDR3 DNA sequence: TGTGCCAGTAGACCCACGGACATAAACTCTGGAAACACCATATATTTT. Supplemented by reference TRBV19 and TRBJ1-3, the full variable domain reads DGGITQSPKYLFRKEGQNVTLSCEQNLNHDAMYWYRQDPGQGLRLIYYSQIVNDFQKGDIAEGYSVSREKKESFPLTVTSAQKNPTAFYLCASRPTDINSGNTIYFGEGSWLTVV.

This clone appeared once. This sequence joins TRBV6-1 and TRBJ1-6; a weak D match, TRBD1 (5 bases). From germline, CDR1 is MNHNS and CDR2 SASEGT. This CDR3 region has 14 residues. V was clipped by 3 bases and J by 9 bases, with 12 bases between them. CDR3 loop: CASSEGQISSPLHF. The CDR3 DNA reads as TGTGCCAGCAGTGAGGGGCAGATTAGTTCACCCCTCCACTTT.

The V gene is TRBV28, the J gene TRBJ1-5, with D possibly matching TRBD1 (6 bases). The CDR3 is 14 residues long. V dropped 5 bases and J dropped 3 bases, with 11 bases sitting between them. Germline V gene sequence: CDR1 MDHEN, CDR2 SYDVKM. The CDR3 reads CASSGRGTNQPQHF. CDR3 DNA sequence: TGTGCCAGCAGTGGTAGGGGGACCAATCAGCCCCAGCATTTT.

The chain employs TRBV27 and TRBJ2-7; no clear D. CDR1 and CDR2 (germline): MNHEY, SMNVEV (reference sequence). Trimming left V 5 bases short and J 6 bases short, with 17 bases between. The CDR3 is 14 amino acids. For the CDR3, the DNA is TGTGCCAGCAGTGTAAGCGACGTATACACCGAGCAGTACTTC. It is translated as CASSVSDVYTEQYF.

This chain joins TRBV12-3 or TRBV12-4 and TRBJ2-7, with no clear D. The V gene lost 3 bases and the J gene lost 2 bases, with 8 bases spanning the gap. The CDR3 covers 13 residues. The CDR3, as DNA: TGTGCCAGCAGTTTTGCGGTTACCTACGAGCAGTACTTC. Translation: CASSFAVTYEQYF.

The chain has TRBV11-3 and TRBJ2-7; 8 nucleotides line up with TRBD2. CDR3 length: 17 amino acids. Looked up from germline, CDR1 is SGHNT and CDR2 is YENEEA. The V segment lost 5 bases and the J segment 5 bases; nucleotides outside the gene matches: 17. The CDR3 nucleotides read TGTGCCAGCAGCCCCCTAGGTGGCGGGGGGCCCATTGACGAGCAGTACTTC. The encoded protein is CASSPLGGGGPIDEQYF. The full variable domain, completed using reference TRBV11-3 and TRBJ2-7, is EAGVVQSPRYKIIEKKQPVAFWCNPISGHNTLYWYLQNLGQGPELLIRYENEEAVDDSQLPKDRFSAERLKGVDSTLKIQPAELGDSAVYLCASSPLGGGGPIDEQYFGPGTRLTVT.

The chain couples TRBV9 to TRBJ1-2, with D possibly matching TRBD1 (5 bases). V lost 4 bases and J 4 bases, leaving 17 bases between the germline ends. Germline loops: CDR1 SGDLS, CDR2 YYNGEE. The CDR3 is made up of 15 amino acids. The CDR3 spells CASSPTTEIRYGYTF. The CDR3 bases are TGTGCCAGCAGCCCAACGACAGAGATTCGCTATGGCTACACCTTC.

The V call is TRBV28, the J call TRBJ1-4, with D unclear. V lost 6 bases, J lost 10 bases, and 15 bases lay in between. CDR3 length: 13 residues. CDR1 and CDR2 (germline): MDHEN, SYDVKM. Here the CDR3 reads CASSVSKAGKLFF. The CDR3 DNA reads as TGTGCCAGCAGCGTGAGTAAAGCCGGAAAACTGTTTTTT. Using reference TRBV28 and TRBJ1-4 for the parts outside the CDR3, the full variable domain is DVKVTQSSRYLVKRTGEKVFLECVQDMDHENMFWYRQDPGLGLRLIYFSYDVKMKEKGDIPEGYSVSREKKERFSLILESASTNQTSMYLCASSVSKAGKLFFGSGTQLSVL.

The chain recombines TRBV12-3 or TRBV12-4 with TRBJ2-1; 7 bases map to TRBD2. This CDR3 comprises 13 residues. With V trimmed by 10 bases and J by 9 bases, 12 bases remained unmatched. The CDR3 sequence is CAIRTGTTGEQFF. In nucleotides, the CDR3 is TGTGCCATTCGAACCGGGACTACGGGTGAGCAGTTCTTC.

This chain joins TRBV30 and TRBJ1-2; D gene unclear. CDR1 and CDR2 from the germline V gene are GTSNPN and SVGIG (reference sequence). The V end lost 0 bases, the J end lost 2 bases, and 10 bases lay between the germline ends. The CDR3 runs to 14 residues. The CDR3 nucleotides are TGTGCCTGGAGTGTTGGGGAGAGAAACTATGGCTACACCTTC. Protein sequence: CAWSVGERNYGYTF.

This sequence joins TRBV18 and TRBJ1-2; 8 positions match TRBD1. Germline CDR1 is KGHSH and CDR2 is LQKENI. The CDR3 is 12 residues long. After removal of 4 bases from V and 8 bases from J, the junction contained 3 bases not matched to a gene. CDR3 protein: CASSRTGYGYTF. The CDR3, as DNA: TGTGCCAGCTCACGGACAGGGTACGGCTACACCTTC.

This clone was counted between two and nine times. Written as DNA, the CDR3 is TGCGCCAGCAGTGCTGCAGGGGGATGGGGTGGCTACACCTTC. It encodes CASSAAGGWGGYTF. This chain joins TRBV5-1 and TRBJ1-2; 7 nucleotides agree with TRBD1. The CDR3 spans 14 residues. Unmatched junction bases numbered 11, after V lost 5 bases and J lost 7 bases. Germline V gene lookup returns CDR1 SGHRS and CDR2 YFSETQ.

The chain recombines TRBV7-9 with TRBJ1-1; D is undetermined. The CDR3 loop spans 14 amino acids. CDR1 and CDR2 (germline): SEHNR, FQNEAQ (reference sequence). V gave up 6 bases and J gave up 3 bases, with 14 bases separating them. The CDR3 sequence is CASRSGILDTEAFF. The CDR3 bases are TGTGCCAGCAGGTCCGGAATTCTAGACACTGAAGCTTTCTTT.

This chain joins TRBV19 and TRBJ1-5; D is unclear. The germline V gene encodes CDR1 LNHDA and CDR2 SQIVND (reference sequence). V lost 5 bases, J lost 7 bases, and 9 bases lay in between. The CDR3 consists of 12 residues. The CDR3 is CASSPRQQPQHF. The CDR3 DNA is TGTGCCAGTAGTCCCCGACAACAGCCCCAGCATTTT.

The chain links TRBV3-1 (or the pseudogene TRBV3-2) to TRBJ1-2; 8 nucleotides match TRBD1. There are 21 residues in the CDR3. Germline values: CDR1 LGHDT, CDR2 YNNKEL (reference sequence). V lost 7 bases and J lost 3; bases outside the gene matches: 28. The CDR3 reads CASTNVGASRTGLKRDYGYTF. The CDR3 nucleotides are TGTGCCAGCACCAACGTCGGGGCCTCGCGGACAGGGTTAAAACGGGACTATGGCTACACCTTC.

The chain has TRBV7-8 and TRBJ1-4, with TRBD1 matching 10 bases. In germline, CDR1 is SGHVS, CDR2 FQNEAQ. This CDR3 has 15 residues. V trimming: 5 bases; J trimming: 8 bases; junction bases outside the gene matches: 8. As DNA, the CDR3 is TGTGCCAGCAGCCTACCCGGGACAGGGGCCGAAAAACTGTTTTTT. It is translated as CASSLPGTGAEKLFF.

V and J are TRBV6-5 and TRBJ1-1; the D gene is possibly TRBD1 (6 bases). V gave up 6 bases and J gave up 4 bases, with 15 bases separating them. Germline V CDR1 and CDR2: MNHEY, SVGAGI. This CDR3 spans 14 amino acids. The DNA for the CDR3 is TGTGCCAGCAGCCCCCCGGGGGGCGGCACTGAAGCTTTCTTT. Its translation is CASSPPGGGTEAFF.

DNA of the CDR3: TGTGCCAGCTCACCCCTCGGCTACGAGCAGTACTTC. Translation gives CASSPLGYEQYF. The rearrangement uses TRBV18 and TRBJ2-7; D call uncertain. Germline CDR1 reads KGHSH; CDR2 reads LQKENI. The CDR3 has 12 amino acids. With 3 bases removed from V and 3 bases from J, the gap between germline ends came to 6 bases.